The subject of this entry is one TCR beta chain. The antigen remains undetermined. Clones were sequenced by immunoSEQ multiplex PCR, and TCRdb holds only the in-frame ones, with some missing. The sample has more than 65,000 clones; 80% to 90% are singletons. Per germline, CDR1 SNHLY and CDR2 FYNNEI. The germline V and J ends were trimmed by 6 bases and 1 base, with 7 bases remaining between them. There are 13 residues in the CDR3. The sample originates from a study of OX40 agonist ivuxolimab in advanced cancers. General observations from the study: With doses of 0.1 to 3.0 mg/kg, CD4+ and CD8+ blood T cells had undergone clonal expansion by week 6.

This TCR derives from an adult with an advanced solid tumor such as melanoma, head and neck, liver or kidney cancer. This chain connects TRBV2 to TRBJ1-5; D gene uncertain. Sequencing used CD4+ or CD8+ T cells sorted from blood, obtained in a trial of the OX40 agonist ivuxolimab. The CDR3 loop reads CASRGQSNQPQHF. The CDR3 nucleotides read TGTGCCAGCAGGGGCCAGAGCAATCAGCCCCAGCATTTT. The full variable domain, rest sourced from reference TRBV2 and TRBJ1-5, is EPEVTQTPSHQVTQMGQEVILRCVPISNHLYFYWYRQILGQKVEFLVSFYNNEISEKSEIFDDQFSVERPDGSNFTLKIRSTKLEDSAMYFCASRGQSNQPQHFGDGTRLSIL.